This entry lists 10 T cell receptor beta chains sequenced from one sample in a study of CD4+ T cells in melanoma. Here immunoSEQ multiplex PCR was the method, and the copy in TCRdb shows in-frame clones only, minus some. The sample consists of about 9,000 clones, approximately 64% of them appearing once. The sample consisted of cells from a culture (not recorded whether cultured in vitro). Source of these receptors: a human donor with melanoma.

The gene calls are TRBV7-2 and TRBJ2-7; D is possibly TRBD1 (5 bases). V gave up 2 bases and J gave up 12 bases, with 14 bases separating them. Germline CDR1 and CDR2: SGHTA and FQGNSA. This CDR3 contains 12 residues. CDR3 amino acids: CASSLRGSLRYF. CDR3 coding DNA: TGTGCCAGCAGCTTAAGGGGCTCTCTCCGGTACTTC. Complete variable domain (other parts from reference TRBV7-2 and TRBJ2-7): GAGVSQSPSNKVTEKGKDVELRCDPISGHTALYWYRQSLGQGLEFLIYFQGNSAPDKSGLPSDRFSAERTGGSVSTLTIQRTQQEDSAVYLCASSLRGSLRYFGPGTRLTVT.

CDR3 DNA: TGTGCCACCAGCAGACTCAGGGAGAAACTGTTTTTT. Its translation: CATSRLREKLFF. The chain uses TRBV15 and TRBJ1-4, with D possibly being TRBD1 (5 bases). V lost 2 bases and J 11 bases, leaving 9 bases between the germline ends. The length of the CDR3 is 12 residues. CDR1 is LNHNV and CDR2 is YYDKDF in the germline V gene (reference sequence).

DNA of the CDR3: TGTGCCAGCACCAGGGATCAGTCTGGGGCCAACGTCCTGACTTTC. Protein product: CASTRDQSGANVLTF. The chain couples TRBV2 to TRBJ2-6, with D maybe TRBD1 (5 bases). Trimming stripped 7 bases from V and 1 base from J, with 11 bases between. Germline V lookup: CDR1 SNHLY, CDR2 FYNNEI. The CDR3 totals 15 residues.

This chain uses TRBV5-6 with TRBJ1-4; D ambiguous. This CDR3 has 13 amino acids. CDR1 is SGHDT and CDR2 is YYEEEE in the germline V gene. Trimming left V 6 bases short and J 6 bases short, with 12 bases between. The CDR3 DNA sequence: TGTGCCAGCACTTCCGGGATATATGAAAAACTGTTTTTT. Protein product: CASTSGIYEKLFF. The entire variable domain, with the rest obtained from reference TRBV5-6 and TRBJ1-4, is as follows: DAGVTQSPTHLIKTRGQQVTLRCSPKSGHDTVSWYQQALGQGPQFIFQYYEEEERQRGNFPDRFSGHQFPNYSSELNVNALLLGDSALYLCASTSGIYEKLFFGSGTQLSVL.

The J gene is TRBJ2-7, the V gene TRBV30, with D tentatively TRBD2 (6 bases). CDR1 GTSNPN and CDR2 SVGIG come from the germline V gene (reference sequence). CDR3 size: 14 residues. V was clipped by 5 bases and J by 0 bases, with 14 bases between them. CDR3 in DNA: TGTGCCTGGCAGCTGGCGGGAAGCTCCTACGAGCAGTACTTC. Translating gives CAWQLAGSSYEQYF. Full variable domain (outside the CDR3, taken from reference TRBV30 and TRBJ2-7): SQTIHQWPATLVQPVGSPLSLECTVEGTSNPNLYWYRQAAGRGLQLLFYSVGIGQISSEVPQNLSASRPQDRQFILSSKKLLLSDSGFYLCAWQLAGSSYEQYFGPGTRLTVT.

The sample holds a few counts of this clone. The rearrangement joins TRBV4-1 to TRBJ2-7; D uncertain. The CDR3 spans 12 residues. The germline CDR1 and CDR2 sequences are MGHRA and YSYEKL. V was cut by 1 base and J by 3 bases, with 4 bases left in between. The CDR3 sequence: CASSQGGYEQYF. The CDR3 DNA follows: TGCGCCAGCAGCCAAGGCGGCTACGAGCAGTACTTC.

The chain has TRBV30 and TRBJ2-1; D gene uncertain. Germline V gene sequence: CDR1 GTSNPN, CDR2 SVGIG (reference sequence). Trimming left V 0 bases short and J 5 bases short, with 17 bases between. The CDR3 totals 16 residues. The CDR3, as DNA: TGTGCCTGGAGTGTAGGACGGCTATTTATAAACAATGAGCAGTTCTTC. Amino acid sequence: CAWSVGRLFINNEQFF.

The chain recombines TRBV12-1 with TRBJ2-5; TRBD2, the table's D call, lacks a check against the DNA. TRBV12-1 is classified as a pseudogene. This CDR3 has 17 amino acids. The CDR3 sequence: CASSLAPGLALRETQYF. The CDR3 DNA sequence: TGTGCCAGCAGCTTAGCTCCGGGACTAGCGCTTAGAGAGACCCAGTACTTC.

In this sample, this clone turned up once. This chain links TRBV2 with TRBJ2-5, with 12 bases identical to TRBD1. This CDR3 has 15 residues. The germline CDR1 and CDR2 sequences are SNHLY and FYNNEI. The J segment lost 2 bases and the V segment lost 9 bases, leaving 7 bases of the junction unmatched. CDR3 loop: CASGGDRGRQETQYF. For the CDR3, the DNA is TGTGCCAGTGGCGGGGACAGGGGGCGGCAAGAGACCCAGTACTTC.

The chain uses TRBV15 and TRBJ1-6, with D perhaps matching TRBD1 (5 bases). Germline assignment: CDR1 LNHNV and CDR2 YYDKDF (reference sequence). There are 16 residues in the CDR3. The V and J ends lost 0 bases and 9 bases respectively, with 15 bases between them. The CDR3 loop reads CATSRDSAGPRSPLHF. The CDR3 nucleotides are TGTGCCACCAGCAGAGACTCGGCAGGGCCCCGTTCACCCCTCCACTTT.